These T cell receptor beta chains were read from a single sample in a study of blood T cells in healthy people across ages. Using its own MiXCR run on the 5' RACE reads, TCRdb lists one record per CDR3 protein. The sample holds hundreds of thousands of distinct CDR3 sequences, approximately 30% seen once. The source material was blood. Receptors originate from an elderly woman in good health. Each CDR3 is given with its conserved first and last residue. A D gene is named only where the DNA matches it firmly. The size of a clone is reported for some rows only, either as once, few or many, or as a class for expanded clones.

TRBJ1-1	TRBV18	-	few	CASSPGRELNTEAFF	TGTGCCAGCTCACCAGGGAGGGAATTGAACACTGAAGCTTTCTTT
TRBJ1-6	TRBV18	-	few	CASSSRRGGSYNSPLHF	TGTGCCAGCTCCTCGCGGCGCGGCGGCTCCTATAATTCACCCCTCCACTTT
TRBJ2-1	TRBV3-1	TRBD2	many	CASSPPGLAGGRNEQFF	TGTGCCAGCAGCCCTCCTGGACTAGCGGGGGGGCGGAATGAGCAGTTCTTC
TRBJ1-5	TRBV7-2	-	few	CASSLRGGAQPQHF	TGTGCCAGCAGCTTAAGGGGGGGGGCTCAGCCCCAGCATTTT
TRBJ1-5	TRBV7-2	TRBD1	many	CASRQGANQPQHF	TGTGCCAGCAGGCAGGGGGCCAATCAGCCCCAGCATTTT
TRBJ2-7	TRBV30	TRBD1	many	CAWRTGRFYEQYF	TGTGCCTGGAGGACAGGGCGTTTCTACGAGCAGTACTTC
TRBJ2-3	TRBV27	-	-	CASSSVRTTDAQYF	TGCGCCAGCAGTTCGGTGCGGACAACAGATGCGCAGTATTTT
TRBJ2-5	TRBV28	TRBD2	many	CASSSSHSGGRETQYF	TGTGCCAGCAGTTCCTCCCATAGCGGGGGGAGAGAGACCCAGTACTTC
TRBJ1-1	TRBV6-5	TRBD1	few	CASSYGDRANTEAFF	TGTGCCAGCAGTTATGGGGACAGGGCGAACACTGAAGCTTTCTTT
TRBJ1-6	TRBV14	TRBD1	-	CASSQDSPIQGNSNSPLHF	TGTGCCAGCAGCCAAGATAGTCCCATACAGGGGAACTCAAATTCACCCCTCCACTTT
TRBJ2-7	TRBV7-2	TRBD2	few	CASSVLAGGWDEQYF	TGTGCCAGCAGCGTTCTAGCGGGGGGCTGGGATGAGCAGTACTTC
TRBJ2-1	TRBV3-1	-	-	CASSQDVGGNEQFF	TGTGCCAGCAGCCAAGATGTGGGGGGTAATGAGCAGTTCTTC
TRBJ2-5	TRBV5-4	TRBD1	-	CASSLGDSPQETQYF	TGTGCCAGCAGCTTAGGGGACAGCCCCCAAGAGACCCAGTACTTC
TRBJ2-1	TRBV29-1	-	-	CSVTGSYNEQFF	TGCAGCGTGACCGGGAGCTACAATGAGCAGTTCTTC
TRBJ2-3	TRBV20-1	TRBD1	many	CSAGPGQGVVDTQYF	TGCAGTGCGGGTCCGGGACAGGGGGTTGTGGATACGCAGTATTTT
TRBJ1-1	TRBV6-1	-	once	CASRKRDPNTEAFF	TGTGCCAGCAGAAAGCGGGACCCGAACACTGAAGCTTTCTTT
TRBJ2-7	TRBV20-1	TRBD1	many	CSGAGTGGSYEQYF	TGCAGTGGAGCCGGGACAGGGGGCTCCTACGAGCAGTACTTC
TRBJ2-3	TRBV12-3/TRBV12-4	-	-	CASSLGGSRADVQYF	TGTGCCAGCAGTTTAGGGGGATCGAGAGCAGATGTGCAGTATTTC